The 21 T cell receptor beta chains presented below share a single source sample, sequenced in a study of monozygotic twins with inflammatory bowel disease (dated 2019 in TCRdb). Library preparation employed 5' RACE. TCRdb records Illumina HiSeq 2500 as the sequencer. Through TCRdb reprocessing, the reads give one entry per CDR3 protein sequence; DNA is omitted. The sample's records list about 160,000 distinct CDR3 sequences. About 2.4% of the sample comes from the top ten. Sequencing used blood. These receptors all come from a human donor with ulcerative colitis or Crohn's disease, or a healthy co-twin of an affected twin (not recorded which).

V gene TRBV6-5 combines with J gene TRBJ1-6; TCRdb's D call, TRBD1, is unchecked because there is no DNA. This CDR3 contains 15 residues. Germline-derived CDR1 and CDR2 are MNHEY and SVGAGI. The CDR3 spells CASSSGTGVNSPLHF.

V usage is TRBV7-9 and J usage is TRBJ2-7; TCRdb's assignment of TRBD1 cannot be checked, as there is no DNA. The length of the CDR3 is 15 residues. Germline V CDR1 and CDR2: SEHNR, FQNEAQ (reference sequence). CDR3 sequence: CASSLAGGQGVKQYF. The whole variable domain, remainder taken from reference TRBV7-9 and TRBJ2-7, is DTGVSQNPRHKITKRGQNVTFRCDPISEHNRLYWYRQTLGQGPEFLTYFQNEAQLEKSRLLSDRFSAERPKGSFSTLEIQRTEQGDSAMYLCASSLAGGQGVKQYFGPGTRLTVT.

This sequence joins TRBV20-1 and TRBJ2-6. Germline V gene data show CDR1 as DFQATT and CDR2 as SNEGSKA (reference sequence). This CDR3 contains 17 residues. CDR3 loop: CSARDRYLSSGANVLTF.

The chain employs TRBV7-9 and TRBJ2-7; TCRdb's D call, TRBD2, is unchecked because there is no DNA. The CDR3 covers 14 residues. Germline assignment: CDR1 SEHNR and CDR2 FQNEAQ (reference sequence). The CDR3 loop reads CASRRDGWGHEQYF.

The V and J genes are TRBV5-4 and TRBJ2-3; no DNA is available, so the TRBD1 call from TCRdb remains unchecked. The CDR3 loop spans 14 amino acids. Germline lookup yields CDR1 SGHNT and CDR2 YYREEE (reference sequence). This CDR3 is CASSWTGIENTQYF.

The chain joins TRBV4-1 to TRBJ2-1; TCRdb's assignment of TRBD2 cannot be checked, as there is no DNA. The CDR3 is 17 amino acids. Germline V gene sequence: CDR1 MGHRA, CDR2 YSYEKL. The CDR3 is CASSQLPGLADYNEQFF.

J is TRBJ2-3 and V is TRBV7-8; checking the TCRdb D call of TRBD1 is not possible without DNA. Germline V gene lookup returns CDR1 SGHVS and CDR2 FQNEAQ. The CDR3 is made up of 15 amino acids. The CDR3 reads CASSLLQGSTDTQYF.

This chain joins TRBV12-3 or TRBV12-4 and TRBJ2-3; TCRdb calls TRBD2, which cannot be checked without DNA. The CDR3 has 14 residues. This chain's CDR3 is CASSTRESTDTQYF.

The chain links TRBV15 to TRBJ1-1; lacking DNA, the TRBD1 call made by TCRdb goes unchecked. CDR3 length: 17 residues. Germline lookup yields CDR1 LNHNV and CDR2 YYDKDF (reference sequence). CDR3 in amino acids: CATSRQPDSIPNTEAFF.

This chain links TRBV19 with TRBJ2-3; TCRdb calls TRBD2, which cannot be checked without DNA. The CDR3 is 16 amino acids. Germline V lookup: CDR1 LNHDA, CDR2 SQIVND (reference sequence). CDR3 residues: CASSIAGGGLTDTQYF.

The chain combines TRBV12-3 or TRBV12-4 with TRBJ2-1; lacking DNA, the TRBD1 call made by TCRdb goes unchecked. This CDR3 has 14 amino acids. CDR3: CASVARVNFNEQFF.

This chain uses TRBV7-8 with TRBJ2-1; checking the TCRdb D call of TRBD2 is not possible without DNA. CDR1 is SGHVS and CDR2 is FQNEAQ in the germline V gene. There are 18 residues in the CDR3. This CDR3 reads CASRGARLTSGSLNEQFF.

This chain uses TRBV7-7 with TRBJ2-5; TCRdb gives TRBD2 as the D gene, but with no DNA this cannot be confirmed. CDR1 and CDR2 (germline): SSHAT, FNYEAQ (reference sequence). CDR3 length equals 15 residues. The CDR3 is CASSLAGSQEETQYF.

The gene calls are TRBV20-1 and TRBJ1-1; the D call from TCRdb, TRBD1, cannot be confirmed without DNA. Germline lookup yields CDR1 DFQATT and CDR2 SNEGSKA (reference sequence). The CDR3 consists of 15 residues. CDR3: CSARDPDRLNTEAFF.

The gene calls are TRBV7-2 and TRBJ1-2; the D call from TCRdb, TRBD1, cannot be confirmed without DNA. Per germline, CDR1 SGHTA and CDR2 FQGNSA. The CDR3 is made up of 16 amino acids. The CDR3 spells CASSLRTGGEAYGYTF. Complete variable domain (other parts from reference TRBV7-2 and TRBJ1-2): GAGVSQSPSNKVTEKGKDVELRCDPISGHTALYWYRQSLGQGLEFLIYFQGNSAPDKSGLPSDRFSAERTGGSVSTLTIQRTQQEDSAVYLCASSLRTGGEAYGYTFGSGTRLTVV.

The rearrangement uses TRBV5-1 and TRBJ1-1; TCRdb lists TRBD1, though no DNA is available to test this call. The CDR3 has 16 amino acids. CDR1 and CDR2 from the germline V gene are SGHRS and YFSETQ. The CDR3 is CASSLVLQGKNTEAFF.

The chain has TRBV20-1 and TRBJ2-7; TCRdb outputs TRBD2, but without DNA this stays unchecked. This CDR3 is 14 amino acids long. Germline CDR1 reads DFQATT; CDR2 reads SNEGSKA (reference sequence). The CDR3 here is CSASRGRLEVEQYF.

This rearrangement joins TRBV19 to TRBJ2-1; as DNA is missing, the TRBD2 call by TCRdb cannot be tested. Germline loops: CDR1 LNHDA, CDR2 SQIVND (reference sequence). The CDR3 extends over 18 amino acids. This CDR3 reads CASSIDGTSGRSHNEQFF.

This chain links TRBV12-3 or TRBV12-4 with TRBJ2-3; TCRdb's D call, TRBD1, is unchecked because there is no DNA. The CDR3 consists of 15 residues. CDR3 sequence: CASSSTDGHLDTQYF.

CDR3 loop: CASSLSPGSSSYEQYF. The chain recombines TRBV27 with TRBJ2-7; without DNA, the TCRdb call of TRBD1 cannot be checked. Germline V gene data show CDR1 as MNHEY and CDR2 as SMNVEV (reference sequence). CDR3 length: 16 residues.

The chain joins TRBV12-3 or TRBV12-4 to TRBJ1-1. There are 15 residues in the CDR3. The CDR3 spells CASTLMTGPNTEAFF.